Below, 24 T cell receptor beta chains from the same sample are listed, as sequenced in a study of cytomegalovirus exposure and HLA in healthy donors. The data were produced by immunoSEQ multiplex PCR, yet TCRdb's version contains in-frame clones alone and is incomplete. This table holds about 64,000 clones, 95% found once. Material: PBMCs. These receptors came from a woman between 18 and 29 years old in good health and CMV-seropositive.

The chain has TRBV5-4 and TRBJ2-7, with D tentatively TRBD1 (5 bases). Trimming removed 4 bases at V and 1 base at J, with 12 bases between. The CDR3 is made up of 14 amino acids. In germline, CDR1 is SGHNT, CDR2 YYREEE (reference sequence). The DNA of the CDR3 is TGTGCCAGCAGCAAAACCCCAGGGTCCTACGAGCAGTACTTC. The encoded protein is CASSKTPGSYEQYF.

The V and J genes are TRBV7-6 and TRBJ2-7; weak D call: TRBD1 (6 bases). This CDR3 is built from 16 residues. CDR1 SGHVS and CDR2 FNYEAQ come from the germline V gene. V gave up 2 bases and J gave up 4 bases, with 18 bases separating them. For the CDR3, the DNA is TGTGCCAGCAGCTTACGGACCCAGGGGACGCTGTACGAGCAGTACTTC. Amino acid sequence: CASSLRTQGTLYEQYF.

The V call is TRBV10-3, the J call TRBJ2-3, with a possible D match to TRBD2 (7 bases). Germline V lookup: CDR1 ENHRY, CDR2 SYGVKD. CDR3 size: 14 residues. V lost 8 bases and J lost 2, with 14 bases in between. The CDR3 sequence: CAIGGGGNTDTQYF. In DNA, the CDR3 is TGTGCCATCGGGGGAGGGGGAAACACAGATACGCAGTATTTT.

The chain is built from TRBV9 and TRBJ2-7; the match to TRBD2 covers 7 bases. V was clipped by 4 bases and J by 3 bases; unmatched bases: 7. The length of the CDR3 is 14 residues. The V gene's germline CDR1 is SGDLS and CDR2 YYNGEE. CDR3 DNA sequence: TGTGCCAGCAGCCTCCGGGGAGGGAACTACGAGCAGTACTTC. Protein product: CASSLRGGNYEQYF.

This clone has just one count. J is TRBJ2-3 and V is TRBV18; 14 bases agree with TRBD2. The germline V gene encodes CDR1 KGHSH and CDR2 LQKENI. The CDR3 totals 18 residues. V trimming: 3 bases; J trimming: 7 bases; junction bases outside the gene matches: 12. This chain's CDR3 is CASSPLLATSGGANTQYF. The CDR3, as DNA: TGTGCCAGCTCACCTCTCCTAGCGACTAGCGGGGGGGCCAATACGCAGTATTTT.

The rearrangement joins TRBV6-4 to TRBJ1-5, with 7 bases fitting TRBD1. The CDR3 is 13 residues long. CDR1 and CDR2 from the germline V gene are MRHNA and SNTAGT. Trimming cost V 3 bases and J 6 bases; bases outside gene matches: 2. The CDR3 region is CASSEGGGQPQHF. In DNA, the CDR3 is TGTGCCAGCAGTGAAGGGGGCGGTCAGCCCCAGCATTTT.

The chain couples TRBV6-1 to TRBJ2-7, with 8 bases identical to TRBD1. Germline-derived CDR1 and CDR2 are MNHNS and SASEGT. The CDR3 runs to 15 residues. Trimming removed 1 base from V and 3 bases from J; junction bases left unmatched: 5. The CDR3 DNA reads TGTGCCAGCAGTGAAGTTTGGGACAGGCACTACGAGCAGTACTTC. The encoded protein is CASSEVWDRHYEQYF.

The chain recombines TRBV29-1 with TRBJ2-7; 11 bases fit TRBD1. CDR3 length: 14 amino acids. CDR1 and CDR2 (germline): SQVTM, ANQGSEA. After removal of 6 bases from V and 4 bases from J, the junction contained 8 bases not matched to a gene. CDR3 in amino acids: CSVAGTGGTYEQYF. The DNA of the CDR3 is TGCAGCGTAGCCGGGACAGGGGGGACATACGAGCAGTACTTC.

The chain recombines TRBV4-1 with TRBJ2-2; 13 bases map to TRBD2. V lost 2 bases and J lost 7; bases outside the gene matches: 7. The germline V gene has CDR1 MGHRA and CDR2 YSYEKL. The CDR3 runs 17 residues. As DNA, the CDR3 is TGCGCCAGCAGCCAACTCGGACTAGCGGGAGAGCACGGGGAGCTGTTTTTT. This sequence encodes CASSQLGLAGEHGELFF.

The gene calls are TRBV15 and TRBJ2-2, with 14 positions matching TRBD2. V lost 4 bases, J lost 4 bases, and 20 bases stayed unmatched. This CDR3 has 22 amino acids. The V gene's germline CDR1 is LNHNV and CDR2 YYDKDF (reference sequence). The CDR3 loop is CATSTFLGTSGRQRVSTGELFF. CDR3 in DNA: TGTGCCACCAGCACCTTTCTAGGGACTAGCGGGAGACAACGGGTGAGCACCGGGGAGCTGTTTTTT.

The chain combines TRBV5-1 with TRBJ2-3; 7 bases line up with TRBD1. Looked up from germline, CDR1 is SGHRS and CDR2 is YFSETQ. With V trimmed by 8 bases and J by 0 bases, 9 bases remained unmatched. CDR3 length: 15 residues. The DNA of the CDR3 is TGCGCCAGTCGGACGGGACAGTTTAGCACAGATACGCAGTATTTT. This sequence encodes CASRTGQFSTDTQYF.

The chain links TRBV7-9 to TRBJ1-4, with D perhaps TRBD1 (6 bases). Per germline, CDR1 SEHNR and CDR2 FQNEAQ (reference sequence). With 4 bases removed from V and 12 bases from J, the gap between germline ends came to 18 bases. CDR3 size: 14 residues. The CDR3 coding sequence is TGTGCCAGCAGCTCCAGTATACAGGGTTCCGAACTGTTTTTT. Residues: CASSSSIQGSELFF.

V usage is TRBV19 and J usage is TRBJ1-6; D is undetermined. The length of the CDR3 is 11 residues. Trimming took off 5 bases at V and 12 bases at J, with 8 bases between the two ends. Germline assignment: CDR1 LNHDA and CDR2 SQIVND (reference sequence). CDR3 sequence (DNA): TGTGCCAGTAGTGCGGGCGGACCCCTCCACTTT. This gives the protein CASSAGGPLHF.

The rearrangement links TRBV6-5 to TRBJ1-5; D unclear. Germline CDR1 reads MNHEY; CDR2 reads SVGAGI. Between the trimmed V and J ends, which lost 4 bases and 6 bases, there was a span of 7 bases. CDR3 length: 12 residues. CDR3 DNA: TGTGCCAGCAGTTCCGACTCTCAGCCCCAGCATTTT. Amino acids: CASSSDSQPQHF.

This chain's CDR3 is CASIPAPAGELFF. DNA of the CDR3: TGTGCCAGCATTCCCGCCCCGGCCGGGGAGCTGTTTTTT. The chain carries TRBV6-6 and TRBJ2-2; D is undetermined. From germline, CDR1 is MNHNY and CDR2 SVGAGI (reference sequence). Trimming took 7 bases from V and 6 from J, leaving 12 bases between them. The length of the CDR3 is 13 residues.

CDR3 in amino acids: CASSRQGNTGELFF. For the CDR3, the DNA is TGTGCCAGCAGCCGACAGGGAAACACCGGGGAGCTGTTTTTT. The V gene is TRBV5-6, the J gene TRBJ2-2; 7 nucleotides agree with TRBD1. This CDR3 has 14 amino acids. Germline V gene data show CDR1 as SGHDT and CDR2 as YYEEEE. V shed 4 bases, J shed 2 bases, and the junction held 2 bases outside the gene matches. The full variable domain, rest sourced from reference TRBV5-6 and TRBJ2-2, is DAGVTQSPTHLIKTRGQQVTLRCSPKSGHDTVSWYQQALGQGPQFIFQYYEEEERQRGNFPDRFSGHQFPNYSSELNVNALLLGDSALYLCASSRQGNTGELFFGEGSRLTVL.

V is TRBV27 and J is TRBJ1-4; perhaps TRBD1 as D (6 bases). Trimming pared 4 bases from V and 13 bases from J, leaving 19 bases between. CDR3 size: 14 residues. CDR1 and CDR2 from the germline V gene are MNHEY and SMNVEV (reference sequence). The CDR3 DNA reads as TGTGCCAGCAGTTACAGGGAGTTGTCGGGTAGACTGTTTTTT. Its translation is CASSYRELSGRLFF. The entire variable domain, with the rest obtained from reference TRBV27 and TRBJ1-4, is as follows: EAQVTQNPRYLITVTGKKLTVTCSQNMNHEYMSWYRQDPGLGLRQIYYSMNVEVTDKGDVPEGYKVSRKEKRNFPLILESPSPNQTSLYFCASSYRELSGRLFFGSGTQLSVL.

The V call is TRBV5-4, the J call TRBJ1-1; D gene uncertain. This CDR3 contains 13 residues. The V gene's germline CDR1 is SGHNT and CDR2 YYREEE (reference sequence). Trimming removed 1 base from V and 5 bases from J, with 9 bases in between. CDR3 DNA sequence: TGTGCCAGCAGCTTGACGGGAAAGACTGAAGCTTTCTTT. Protein product: CASSLTGKTEAFF.

The chain couples TRBV29-1 to TRBJ2-3; 11 nucleotides align to TRBD2. The CDR3 sequence is 15 residues long. Germline-derived CDR1 and CDR2 are SQVTM and ANQGSEA. Trimming removed 6 bases from V and 0 bases from J; junction bases left unmatched: 5. CDR3 in amino acids: CSVMTSGASTDTQYF. The CDR3 bases are TGCAGCGTAATGACTAGCGGGGCGAGCACAGATACGCAGTATTTT.

The rearrangement links TRBV5-1 to TRBJ1-6; the D gene is possibly TRBD1 (6 bases). Trimming took 2 bases from V and 8 from J, leaving 14 bases between them. CDR3 size: 15 residues. Germline loops: CDR1 SGHRS, CDR2 YFSETQ. The CDR3 DNA reads TGCGCCAGCAGCTTCCTACAGGGAGGGGATTCACCCCTCCACTTT. Its translation is CASSFLQGGDSPLHF.

The rearrangement links TRBV7-9 to TRBJ2-7, with D perhaps matching TRBD2 (5 bases). This CDR3 contains 14 residues. The V gene's germline CDR1 is SEHNR and CDR2 FQNEAQ (reference sequence). Trimming pared 1 base from V and 6 bases from J, leaving 13 bases between. In DNA form, the CDR3 reads TGTGCCAGCAGCTTAGTTGGAGAGCGGCTCGAGCAGTACTTC. Protein product: CASSLVGERLEQYF.

This chain uses TRBV6-6 with TRBJ1-1, with TRBD1 as a possible D gene (6 bases). The CDR3 runs to 14 residues. V lost 4 bases to trimming and J lost 5 bases, with 14 bases between them. The germline gives CDR1 MNHNY, CDR2 SVGAGI (reference sequence). The CDR3 loop reads CASSSPGGGTEAFF. CDR3 in DNA: TGTGCCAGCAGTTCCCCGGGAGGGGGGACTGAAGCTTTCTTT.

This clone was seen only once. J is TRBJ1-1 and V is TRBV14; the D gene is possibly TRBD1 (5 bases). Germline CDR1 reads SGHDN; CDR2 reads FVKESK. This CDR3 spans 12 amino acids. V dropped 2 bases and J dropped 5 bases, with 6 bases sitting between them. The CDR3 here is CASSQQGTEAFF. The CDR3 DNA sequence: TGTGCCAGCAGCCAACAGGGTACTGAAGCTTTCTTT.

This clone appeared once. The V call is TRBV5-1, the J call TRBJ2-3, with 8 bases lining up with TRBD1. Looked up from germline, CDR1 is SGHRS and CDR2 is YFSETQ. The junction had 15 bases not matched to a gene; V was cut back by 6 bases and J by 0 bases. This CDR3 is 18 amino acids long. The DNA of the CDR3 is TGCGCCAGCAACCAGGGGGCCCACGGTGTAACTAGCACAGATACGCAGTATTTT. Its translation: CASNQGAHGVTSTDTQYF.